These 30 T cell receptor beta chains came from one sample sequenced in a study of blood T cell repertoires in COVID-19. Sequenced by immunoSEQ multiplex PCR; TCRdb stores in-frame clones only, minus some. The sample holds over 40,000 clones; roughly 80% are singletons and the top ten take roughly 2.6%. Material: peripheral blood. The receptors here all came from a woman in her sixties or seventies with acute or convalescent COVID-19.

The chain joins TRBV5-1 to TRBJ2-3; TRBD1 agrees at 7 bases. The germline CDR1 and CDR2 sequences are SGHRS and YFSETQ. V lost 0 bases to trimming and J lost 2 bases; unmatched junction nucleotides: 3. The CDR3 length is 15 residues. The CDR3 spells CASSLEGQNTDTQYF. In DNA, the CDR3 is TGCGCCAGCAGCTTGGAGGGACAGAACACAGATACGCAGTATTTT.

This chain joins TRBV5-1 and TRBJ1-1, with 10 positions matching TRBD1. V trimming: 4 bases; J trimming: 6 bases; junction bases outside the gene matches: 12. The CDR3 consists of 16 residues. The V gene's germline CDR1 is SGHRS and CDR2 YFSETQ. DNA for the CDR3: TGCGCCAGCAGCCGGGACAGGGGTATTCGGGACGCTGAAGCTTTCTTT. Its protein product is CASSRDRGIRDAEAFF.

J is TRBJ2-2 and V is TRBV5-1, with 7 bases aligning to TRBD2. V gave up 5 bases and J gave up 6 bases; unmatched junction bases: 7. The CDR3 contains 14 residues. Germline CDR1 SGHRS, CDR2 YFSETQ. CDR3 sequence: CASRGRSGAGELFF. The DNA of the CDR3 is TGCGCCAGCAGGGGGCGCAGCGGGGCCGGGGAGCTGTTTTTT.

The chain carries TRBV7-8 and TRBJ2-2; D may be TRBD1 (6 bases). Germline CDR1 is SGHVS and CDR2 is FQNEAQ. There are 13 residues in the CDR3. V lost 7 bases to trimming and J lost 6 bases, with 12 bases between them. This CDR3 reads CASIQGYAGELFF. The CDR3 DNA is TGTGCCAGCATCCAGGGGTACGCCGGGGAGCTGTTTTTT.

This chain connects TRBV9 to TRBJ1-1, with 7 bases fitting TRBD1. CDR1 and CDR2 from the germline V gene are SGDLS and YYNGEE. Trimming cost V 3 bases and J 1 base; bases outside gene matches: 12. The CDR3 totals 17 residues. DNA for the CDR3: TGTGCCAGCAGCGACCGACAGGGTGGGGCGGCGAACACTGAAGCTTTCTTT. Amino acid sequence: CASSDRQGGAANTEAFF.

The chain recombines TRBV5-4 with TRBJ1-1; 8 positions agree with TRBD1. Unmatched junction bases numbered 3, after V lost 1 base and J lost 7 bases. This CDR3 is 13 amino acids long. From germline, CDR1 is SGHNT and CDR2 YYREEE (reference sequence). Written as DNA, the CDR3 is TGTGCCAGCAGCTTGTCCGACAGGGGTGAAGCTTTCTTT. Residues: CASSLSDRGEAFF.

The chain carries TRBV11-2 and TRBJ2-3; no clear D gene. From germline, CDR1 is SGHAT and CDR2 FQNNGV. The germline V and J ends were trimmed by 3 bases and 5 bases, with 9 bases remaining between them. The CDR3 is 13 residues long. The CDR3 DNA follows: TGTGCCAGCAGCTTGAGTTCCAAAGATACGCAGTATTTT. Translated: CASSLSSKDTQYF.

V is TRBV2 and J is TRBJ2-5; D is perhaps TRBD1 (5 bases). The CDR3 consists of 11 residues. Germline CDR1 and CDR2: SNHLY and FYNNEI. The CDR3: CGGRSQETQYF. For the CDR3, the DNA is TGTGGGGGCAGGTCCCAAGAGACCCAGTACTTC.

The chain joins TRBV6-6 to TRBJ1-5, with a possible D match to TRBD1 (6 bases). V was pared by 8 bases and J by 2 bases, with 19 bases between. This CDR3 contains 16 residues. The germline CDR1 and CDR2 sequences are MNHNY and SVGAGI (reference sequence). The CDR3 spells CASFVGRTEGNQPQHF. The CDR3 bases are TGTGCCAGCTTTGTCGGGAGGACAGAGGGCAATCAGCCCCAGCATTTT.

The chain employs TRBV7-2 and TRBJ2-3; tentatively, D is TRBD1 (5 bases). Germline-derived CDR1 and CDR2 are SGHTA and FQGNSA. This CDR3 is 13 amino acids long. V lost 5 bases, J lost 2 bases, and 8 bases lay in between. The CDR3 protein is CASSLGATDTQYF. For the CDR3, the DNA is TGTGCCAGCAGCCTTGGGGCCACAGATACGCAGTATTTT.

CDR3 DNA sequence: TGCAGTGCTAGTGAGGTGCGGGGGGCTGAAAAACTGTTTTTT. Encoded protein: CSASEVRGAEKLFF. The chain joins TRBV20-1 to TRBJ1-4; the D gene is possibly TRBD1 (6 bases). V lost 3 bases to trimming and J lost 7 bases, with 15 bases between them. Germline values: CDR1 DFQATT, CDR2 SNEGSKA (reference sequence). The CDR3 spans 14 residues.

This clone showed up just a few times. V gene TRBV5-4 combines with J gene TRBJ2-1, with D perhaps matching TRBD2 (5 bases). V was clipped by 2 bases and J by 8 bases, with 14 bases between them. This CDR3 region has 14 residues. Germline lookup yields CDR1 SGHNT and CDR2 YYREEE (reference sequence). As DNA, the CDR3 is TGTGCCAGCAGCTTACCAACTAGTAACGATGAGCAGTTCTTC. It encodes CASSLPTSNDEQFF. Filled out from reference TRBV5-4 and TRBJ2-1, the complete variable domain reads ETGVTQSPTHLIKTRGQQVTLRCSSQSGHNTVSWYQQALGQGPQFIFQYYREEENGRGNFPPRFSGLQFPNYSSELNVNALELDDSALYLCASSLPTSNDEQFFGPGTRLTVL.

The V and J genes are TRBV15 and TRBJ1-1; possible D gene TRBD1, 6 bases. V lost 0 bases, J lost 6 bases, and 11 bases lay in between. Per germline, CDR1 LNHNV and CDR2 YYDKDF (reference sequence). The CDR3 contains 14 residues. DNA of the CDR3: TGTGCCACCAGCAGAGATCAGGGGTGGGCTGAAGCTTTCTTT. Residues: CATSRDQGWAEAFF.

The chain has TRBV24-1 and TRBJ2-1, with D perhaps matching TRBD1 (5 bases). The CDR3 spans 15 residues. The germline V gene encodes CDR1 KGHDR and CDR2 SFDVKD. Deletions cut 4 bases from V and 7 bases from J, with 16 bases between. The CDR3 sequence: CATSESAGLGNEQFF. Written as DNA, the CDR3 is TGTGCCACCAGTGAGTCGGCAGGGCTTGGAAATGAGCAGTTCTTC.

The chain is built from TRBV5-1 and TRBJ2-6; the D is unclear. Germline CDR1 reads SGHRS; CDR2 reads YFSETQ. The ends were cut back, 3 bases at V and 0 bases at J, with 10 bases in the middle. CDR3 length equals 16 residues. Written as DNA, the CDR3 is TGCGCCAGCAGCTCCCGAGCCGCCTCTGGGGCCAACGTCCTGACTTTC. Translated, it gives CASSSRAASGANVLTF.

The V call is TRBV28, the J call TRBJ1-2; D perhaps matches TRBD1 (5 bases). Germline V lookup: CDR1 MDHEN, CDR2 SYDVKM. Deletions cut 5 bases from V and 4 bases from J, with 20 bases between. CDR3 length: 16 amino acids. The CDR3 sequence: CASSPDLRGSIYGYTF. The DNA for the CDR3 is TGTGCCAGCAGTCCCGACCTAAGGGGCTCGATCTATGGCTACACCTTC.

V and J are TRBV13 and TRBJ1-6, with 10 bases fitting TRBD1. Trimming at V came to 5 bases and at J to 9 bases, leaving 7 bases not matched to a gene. This CDR3 region has 15 residues. Germline V lookup: CDR1 PRHDT, CDR2 FYEKMQ (reference sequence). This CDR3 reads CASSPRQGAVSPLHF. DNA for the CDR3: TGTGCCAGCAGCCCGCGACAGGGGGCGGTTTCACCCCTCCACTTT.

The rearrangement uses TRBV28 and TRBJ2-7; 7 bases are shared with TRBD2. V gave up 4 bases and J gave up 2 bases; unmatched junction bases: 5. The CDR3 runs 14 residues. CDR1 is MDHEN and CDR2 is SYDVKM in the germline V gene. The CDR3 reads CASSSGGGTYEQYF. The CDR3 DNA reads as TGTGCCAGCAGTTCCGGGGGAGGGACCTACGAGCAGTACTTC.

V gene TRBV7-6 combines with J gene TRBJ2-1, with 12 bases matching TRBD2. V lost 2 bases to trimming and J lost 4 bases; unmatched junction nucleotides: 3. Germline CDR1 SGHVS, CDR2 FNYEAQ. The CDR3 totals 16 residues. CDR3 protein: CASSLPGLAGYNEQFF. The CDR3 DNA sequence: TGTGCCAGCAGCTTACCTGGACTAGCGGGATACAATGAGCAGTTCTTC.

This rearrangement joins TRBV5-1 to TRBJ2-2, with TRBD1 identical over 10 bases. The length of the CDR3 is 15 residues. Trimming took 0 bases from V and 4 from J; bases not matched to a gene: 0. The germline CDR1 and CDR2 sequences are SGHRS and YFSETQ. DNA for the CDR3: TGCGCCAGCAGCTTGGGGACAGGGGGCACCGGGGAGCTGTTTTTT. Residues: CASSLGTGGTGELFF.

This chain joins TRBV13 and TRBJ1-1; 8 bases match TRBD1. The CDR3 covers 18 residues. Germline V CDR1 and CDR2: PRHDT, FYEKMQ (reference sequence). Trimming removed 4 bases from V and 1 base from J; junction bases left unmatched: 14. The CDR3 bases are TGTGCCAGCAGCTGGCGTGGTAGTACAGGGGGTCAGAACACTGAAGCTTTCTTT. The encoded protein is CASSWRGSTGGQNTEAFF.

The V gene is TRBV6-5, the J gene TRBJ1-2; tentatively, D is TRBD1 (5 bases). Trimming removed 6 bases at V and 5 bases at J, with 13 bases between. CDR1 and CDR2 from the germline V gene are MNHEY and SVGAGI. This CDR3 has 13 residues. CDR3 nucleotides: TGTGCCAGCAGCCGCGACAGCCAATATGGCTACACCTTC. This gives the protein CASSRDSQYGYTF.

The chain has TRBV3-1 (or the pseudogene TRBV3-2) and TRBJ2-1; D might be TRBD2 (5 bases). Germline V gene sequence: CDR1 LGHDT, CDR2 YNNKEL (reference sequence). Trimming stripped 3 bases from V and 10 bases from J, with 13 bases between. CDR3 length equals 13 residues. The CDR3 DNA follows: TGTGCCAGCAGCCATCTAGCCTCTTCCGAGCAGTTCTTC. Its protein is CASSHLASSEQFF.

The chain employs TRBV6-6 and TRBJ1-3; TRBD1 aligns across 7 bases. Losses at the gene ends were 4 bases for V and 4 bases for J; bases not matched to a gene: 4. Looked up from germline, CDR1 is MNHNY and CDR2 is SVGAGI (reference sequence). CDR3 size: 14 residues. The CDR3 nucleotides read TGTGCCAGCAGTTCTCCGGGACAGGGAAACACCATATATTTT. Amino acid sequence: CASSSPGQGNTIYF.

V is TRBV5-8 and J is TRBJ1-5; D call uncertain. The CDR3 is 15 residues long. Per germline, CDR1 SGHTS and CDR2 YDEGEE. V lost 0 bases, J lost 6 bases, and 13 bases lay in between. This CDR3 reads CASSLGVDSGQPQHF. The CDR3 bases are TGTGCCAGCAGCTTGGGAGTAGATAGTGGTCAGCCCCAGCATTTT.

This clone was recorded once. In DNA, the CDR3 is TGTGCCAGTAGGGACGGACTTTCCACAGATACGCAGTATTTT. Its translation is CASRDGLSTDTQYF. This rearrangement joins TRBV19 to TRBJ2-3; possible D gene TRBD2, 5 bases. CDR3 length: 14 amino acids. V lost 6 bases to trimming and J lost 2 bases, with 12 bases between them. Germline CDR1 is LNHDA and CDR2 is SQIVND (reference sequence).

A few counts support this clone. This sequence joins TRBV5-1 and TRBJ2-2; maybe TRBD1 (6 bases). V was cut by 5 bases and J by 4 bases, with 9 bases left in between. This CDR3 is 13 amino acids long. Germline CDR1 reads SGHRS; CDR2 reads YFSETQ. This CDR3 reads CASRQGVTGELFF. The CDR3 DNA is TGCGCCAGCAGACAGGGAGTCACCGGGGAGCTGTTTTTT.

V and J are TRBV1 and TRBJ2-1; the table names TRBD2, a call not compared with the DNA. TRBV1 counts as a pseudogene. This CDR3 has 16 amino acids. The CDR3 DNA follows: TGCACCAGCAGCCCCTCGGGGGGGCGGTCCTACAATGAGCAGTTCTTC. Amino acids: CTSSPSGGRSYNEQFF.

The genes are TRBV13 and TRBJ2-7; TRBD2 aligns across 7 bases. Germline CDR1 reads PRHDT; CDR2 reads FYEKMQ (reference sequence). Losses at the gene ends were 3 bases for V and 4 bases for J; bases not matched to a gene: 6. This CDR3 is 14 amino acids long. The CDR3 region has the DNA TGTGCCAGCAGCTTGCGGGGGTCGCGGTACGAGCAGTACTTC. Translating it yields CASSLRGSRYEQYF.

The genes are TRBV18 and TRBJ2-2; a weak D match, TRBD1 (6 bases). Germline CDR1 reads KGHSH; CDR2 reads LQKENI. V dropped 5 bases and J dropped 6 bases, with 10 bases sitting between them. The length of the CDR3 is 13 residues. Written as DNA, the CDR3 is TGTGCCAGCTCAACCAGGGGTCCCGGGGAGCTGTTTTTT. It yields the protein CASSTRGPGELFF.